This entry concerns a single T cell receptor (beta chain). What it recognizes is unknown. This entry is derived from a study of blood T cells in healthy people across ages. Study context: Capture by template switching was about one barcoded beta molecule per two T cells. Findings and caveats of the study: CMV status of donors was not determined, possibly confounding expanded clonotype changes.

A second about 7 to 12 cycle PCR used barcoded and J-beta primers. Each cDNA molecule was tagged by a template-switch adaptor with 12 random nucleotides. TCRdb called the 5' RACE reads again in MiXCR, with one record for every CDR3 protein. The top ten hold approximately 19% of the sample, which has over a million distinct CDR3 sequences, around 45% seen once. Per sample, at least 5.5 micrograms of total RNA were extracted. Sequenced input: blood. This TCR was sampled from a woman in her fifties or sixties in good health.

CDR3 bases: TGCAGTGCCCCTAAGGGGGGTAAGATATTGGATACGCAGTATTTT. Protein sequence: CSAPKGGKILDTQYF. This chain links TRBV20-1 with TRBJ2-3; either TRBD1 or TRBD2 may supply D (6 bases each). The CDR3 runs to 15 residues. Trimming pared 6 bases from V and 6 bases from J, leaving 22 bases between. Per the germline V gene, CDR1 is DFQATT and CDR2 is SNEGSKA (reference sequence).